This T cell receptor beta chain was identified during a study of blood T cells in healthy people across ages. Using a J-beta primer mix together with a sample-barcoded 5' primer, a second PCR was run for roughly 6 to 12 cycles. Sequencing recovered at least 2.5 million CDR3-containing paired-end reads from each sample. TCRdb analysed the 5' RACE reads with MiXCR anew, one entry per CDR3 protein. Among fewer than 2 million distinct CDR3 sequences listed, roughly two fifths were seen once. The clonotype was recovered from a human donor in good health. Sequencing was done on a sample of blood.

For the CDR3, the DNA is TGTGCCAGCAGCTCAACAGCCTTTGCAACTAATGAAAAACTGTTTTTT. This gives the protein CASSSTAFATNEKLFF. The rearrangement links TRBV7-2 to TRBJ1-4; D remains unclear. The CDR3 is made up of 16 amino acids. CDR1 SGHTA and CDR2 FQGNSA come from the germline V gene. Trimming shortened V by 4 bases and J by 0 bases, and 12 bases separated the two germline ends.